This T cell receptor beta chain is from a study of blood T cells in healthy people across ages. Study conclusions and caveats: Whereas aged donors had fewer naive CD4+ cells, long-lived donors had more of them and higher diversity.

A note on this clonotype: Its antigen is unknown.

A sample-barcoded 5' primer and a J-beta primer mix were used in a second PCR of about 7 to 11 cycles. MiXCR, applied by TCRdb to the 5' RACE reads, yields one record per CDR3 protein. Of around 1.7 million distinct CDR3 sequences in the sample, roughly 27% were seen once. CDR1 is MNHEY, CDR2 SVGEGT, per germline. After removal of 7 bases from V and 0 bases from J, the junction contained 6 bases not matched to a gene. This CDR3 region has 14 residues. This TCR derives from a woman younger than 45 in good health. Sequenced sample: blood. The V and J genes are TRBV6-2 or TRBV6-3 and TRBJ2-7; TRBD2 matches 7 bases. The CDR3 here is CASTGLVASYEQYF. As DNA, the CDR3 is TGTGCCAGCACTGGACTAGTTGCCTCCTACGAGCAGTACTTC.